This TCR beta chain was sequenced in a study of T-cell reconstitution after alpha-beta-depleted transplantation in children. General study results and limits: By about two months after transplant, alpha-beta T cells reportedly arose from several hundred graft clones that had expanded. T-cell numbers and diversity one year post-transplant derived largely from freshly generated T cells. There were some patients whose high TCRbeta diversity at day 60 came from surviving recipient T cells and thymic progenitors.

Germline values: CDR1 KGHSH, CDR2 LQKENI. CDR3 length: 13 amino acids. With 5 bases removed from V and 6 bases from J, the gap between germline ends came to 14 bases. During its preparation, the TCRbeta library received unique molecular identifiers. In TCRdb, the PCR reads were re-called with MiXCR into one record per CDR3 protein. This sample has about 830,000 distinct CDR3 sequences; 16% occur once, and the top ten carry under 6%. This clonotype was found a few times. Its antigen is undetermined. The specimen comprised PBMCs, mostly from graft donor cells, sampled 360 days after TCRalphabeta/CD19-depleted stem cell transplant. This receptor was identified in a male patient aged 10 to 17 who had a stem cell transplant for acute lymphoblastic leukemia, so the T cells may come from the graft donor. The gene calls are TRBV18 and TRBJ2-7; D gene ambiguous. CDR3 coding DNA: TGTGCCAGCTCATTCAAACCGTCCGGCGAGCAGTACTTC. As protein: CASSFKPSGEQYF. The variable domain in full, completed from reference TRBV18 and TRBJ2-7, reads NAGVMQNPRHLVRRRGQEARLRCSPMKGHSHVYWYRQLPEEGLKFMVYLQKENIIDESGMPKERFSAEFPKEGPSILRIQQVVRGDSAAYFCASSFKPSGEQYFGPGTRLTVT.